The clone carrying this TCR beta chain was observed many times. The target antigen is unknown. These data come from a study of molecular identifiers for immune sequencing clone quantification. Looking at the study overall: Five aliquots were made in replicates from the RNA of about 19,000 or 110,000 naive CD8 cells, and four were sequenced. Study-wide results and limits: Spiked Jurkat TCR RNA equivalent to one cell was reportedly detectable in about a million naive cells. Clones that exceeded 20 RNA copies held over 99% of effector molecules, yet under 1% in naive cells.

The CDR3 spans 16 residues. The ends were cut back, 3 bases at V and 9 bases at J, with 24 bases in the middle. Germline-derived CDR1 and CDR2 are SGHAT and FQNNGV. In TCRdb, the PCR reads were re-called with MiXCR into one record per CDR3 protein. The repertoire holds tens of thousands of distinct CDR3 sequences, with about a sixth as singletons. CD8+CD4-CCR7+CD45RA+ sorting gave the naive CD8 T cells. The sequenced sample was naive CD8+ T cells from blood, with Jurkat cell RNA spiked in. Noted subset: FACS-sorted CD8+CD4-CCR7+CD45RA+ naive T cells. The sequence was obtained from a human donor in good health. Some libraries in this study had Jurkat cell RNA spiked in. The chain joins TRBV11-2 to TRBJ2-7; D may be TRBD2 (6 bases). CDR3 protein: CASSFGLEGLLTVQYF. CDR3 sequence (DNA): TGTGCCAGCAGCTTTGGACTGGAGGGCCTCTTAACCGTGCAGTACTTC.